This T cell receptor beta chain was found in a study of CD8+CD57+ T cells in acquired aplastic anemia. Study observations and caveats: Shared by patients and controls, 25 to 35 CD8+ CDR3s were abundant in patients.

The template used for profiling TCR beta VDJ and CDR3 was genomic DNA. MiXCR, applied by TCRdb to the reads, yields one record per CDR3 protein. The repertoire holds about 190,000 distinct CDR3 sequences, with roughly half as singletons. Points on this clonotype: Its cognate antigen is unknown.

Sequencing used sorted CD4+, CD8+, or CD8+CD57+ T cells (not recorded which) from PBMCs. The sequence came from a human donor in good health, serving as a control.

The CDR3 coding sequence is TGTGCCACCAGCAGAGGACTAGCGGGGGGGCTGAAGACCCAGTACTTC. This sequence encodes CATSRGLAGGLKTQYF. V is TRBV15 and J is TRBJ2-5; 14 bases agree with TRBD2. The CDR3 is made up of 16 amino acids. V shed 1 base, J shed 6 bases, and the junction held 4 bases outside the gene matches. Per the germline V gene, CDR1 is LNHNV and CDR2 is YYDKDF (reference sequence).